The 22 T cell receptor beta chains in this list originate from one sample, sequenced in a study of blood T cells in healthy people across ages. It was with a sample-barcoded 5' primer and a J-beta primer mix that a second PCR of about 6 to 12 cycles was run. From the 5' RACE reads, TCRdb called clonotypes with MiXCR, one entry per CDR3 protein. The table lists approximately 900,000 distinct CDR3 sequences, roughly 52% of them singletons. The sample taken for sequencing was blood. The receptors originated from a man younger than 45 in good health.

The V gene is TRBV7-2, the J gene TRBJ2-7; D not certain. Germline assignment: CDR1 SGHTA and CDR2 FQGNSA. The length of the CDR3 is 11 residues. V was trimmed by 7 bases and J by 7 bases, leaving 11 bases between them. This chain's CDR3 is CASTWLGEQYF. The CDR3 DNA reads TGTGCCAGCACCTGGCTGGGGGAGCAGTACTTC.

This clonotype was detected once. J is TRBJ2-7 and V is TRBV15; tentatively, D is TRBD1 (5 bases). CDR1 is LNHNV and CDR2 is YYDKDF in the germline V gene (reference sequence). Trimming shortened V by 2 bases and J by 0 bases, and 11 bases separated the two germline ends. The length of the CDR3 is 15 residues. In nucleotides, the CDR3 is TGTGCCACCAGCAGACCAGGGCTAAGCTCCTACGAGCAGTACTTC. Translated: CATSRPGLSSYEQYF.

This chain uses TRBV7-2 with TRBJ2-1; 10 bases map to TRBD2. CDR1 is SGHTA, CDR2 FQGNSA, per germline. Trimming removed 3 bases from V and 8 bases from J; junction bases left unmatched: 4. The CDR3 consists of 14 residues. The DNA for the CDR3 is TGTGCCAGCAGCTTGGGACTAGCGATCGATGAGCAGTTCTTC. As protein: CASSLGLAIDEQFF. Combining the CDR3 with reference TRBV7-2 and TRBJ2-1 gives the whole variable domain GAGVSQSPSNKVTEKGKDVELRCDPISGHTALYWYRQSLGQGLEFLIYFQGNSAPDKSGLPSDRFSAERTGGSVSTLTIQRTQQEDSAVYLCASSLGLAIDEQFFGPGTRLTVL.

The V and J genes are TRBV3-1 and TRBJ1-1; D remains unclear. The germline V and J ends were trimmed by 0 bases and 4 bases, with 9 bases remaining between them. Germline CDR1 LGHDT, CDR2 YNNKEL (reference sequence). This CDR3 is built from 14 residues. CDR3 sequence reads: CASSQEGLVTEAFF. The CDR3 DNA reads TGTGCCAGCAGCCAAGAGGGCTTGGTCACTGAAGCTTTCTTT.

This clonotype was seen many times. The J gene is TRBJ2-3, the V gene TRBV27; D is unresolved. Trimming took 8 bases from V and 2 from J, leaving 17 bases between them. The CDR3 has 15 residues. Germline CDR1 MNHEY, CDR2 SMNVEV (reference sequence). The CDR3 sequence: CASGVKGKFTDTQYF. The CDR3 bases are TGTGCCAGCGGCGTCAAAGGGAAGTTCACAGATACGCAGTATTTT.

The chain carries TRBV5-1 and TRBJ1-4; D remains unclear. Looked up from germline, CDR1 is SGHRS and CDR2 is YFSETQ. V lost 2 bases to trimming and J lost 6 bases, with 11 bases between them. CDR3 length: 14 amino acids. As DNA, the CDR3 is TGCGCCAGCAGCTTAGTACCGGAGGATGAAAAACTGTTTTTT. This codes for CASSLVPEDEKLFF.

The V call is TRBV4-2, the J call TRBJ2-1; the match to TRBD2 covers 8 bases. The J call is uncertain, as TRBJ2-7 better fits the DNA end. The CDR3 contains 17 residues. Germline CDR1 is LGHNA and CDR2 is YNFKEQ. This CDR3 reads CASSLSSGGGKYNEQYF. The CDR3 bases are TGTGCCAGCAGCCTCAGCTCGGGCGGGGGGAAATACAATGAGCAGTACTTC.

The chain combines TRBV13 with TRBJ2-3; 16 positions match TRBD2. J was trimmed by 3 bases and V by 4 bases; bases with no gene match: 10. Germline values: CDR1 PRHDT, CDR2 FYEKMQ (reference sequence). The CDR3 is made up of 19 amino acids. The CDR3 region is CASSSLTGLAGGRTDTQYF. The CDR3 nucleotides are TGTGCCAGCAGCTCCCTCACGGGACTAGCGGGGGGGAGGACAGATACGCAGTATTTT.

J is TRBJ2-5 and V is TRBV20-1; a possible D gene is TRBD2 (6 bases). Trimming took off 3 bases at V and 2 bases at J, with 13 bases between the two ends. The CDR3 totals 14 residues. The V gene's germline CDR1 is DFQATT and CDR2 SNEGSKA (reference sequence). The CDR3 is CSASSGRGQETQYF. The CDR3 DNA sequence: TGCAGTGCTAGTAGTGGGCGGGGACAAGAGACCCAGTACTTC.

This clonotype appeared a few times. The chain has TRBV12-3 or TRBV12-4 and TRBJ2-5, with 12 bases fitting TRBD1. J was trimmed by 3 bases and V by 5 bases; bases with no gene match: 7. The CDR3 length is 16 residues. Here the CDR3 reads CASSMGQGARKETQYF. In nucleotides, the CDR3 is TGTGCCAGCAGTATGGGACAGGGGGCGCGAAAAGAGACCCAGTACTTC.

The V gene is TRBV6-6, the J gene TRBJ2-1, with D unclear. The CDR3 covers 15 residues. V lost 6 bases and J lost 9, with 21 bases in between. CDR1 MNHNY and CDR2 SVGAGI come from the germline V gene (reference sequence). CDR3 nucleotide sequence: TGTGCCAGCAGACCTACGTCTACCCCGGTTGGTGAGCAGTTCTTC. This translates into CASRPTSTPVGEQFF.

A few counts support this clonotype. This chain connects TRBV7-2 to TRBJ2-5, with D possibly matching TRBD2 (6 bases). The CDR3 covers 13 residues. V was clipped by 5 bases and J by 5 bases, with 12 bases between them. Looked up from germline, CDR1 is SGHTA and CDR2 is FQGNSA. CDR3 sequence (DNA): TGTGCCAGCAGCCTGACTAGTCCGGAGACCCAGTACTTC. Encoded protein: CASSLTSPETQYF.

This clonotype turned up a few times. The rearrangement uses TRBV6-5 and TRBJ1-2, with D possibly TRBD1 on 6 matching bases. V was shortened by 0 bases and J by 8 bases, with 19 bases between the two germline ends. The CDR3 spans 16 residues. The germline V gene encodes CDR1 MNHEY and CDR2 SVGAGI. For the CDR3, the DNA is TGTGCCAGCAGTTACTCGACCTCAGCGGGGGCCTACGGCTACACCTTC. Amino acids: CASSYSTSAGAYGYTF.

The sample holds a few counts of this clonotype. The chain uses TRBV7-2 and TRBJ2-3; 8 bases are shared with TRBD2. This CDR3 has 15 residues. Looked up from germline, CDR1 is SGHTA and CDR2 is FQGNSA. V gave up 4 bases and J gave up 2 bases; unmatched junction bases: 5. The CDR3 bases are TGTGCCAGCAGCTCCCGGGGGGGCGACACAGATACGCAGTATTTT. This sequence encodes CASSSRGGDTDTQYF.

The chain employs TRBV7-9 and TRBJ2-7; 9 nucleotides line up with TRBD1. The CDR3 length is 15 residues. V lost 3 bases to trimming and J lost 5 bases; unmatched junction nucleotides: 8. Germline V lookup: CDR1 SEHNR, CDR2 FQNEAQ (reference sequence). The CDR3 sequence: CASSFPTGGNNEQYF. The DNA of the CDR3 is TGTGCCAGCAGCTTCCCGACAGGGGGGAATAACGAGCAGTACTTC.

Only a few counts were recorded for this clonotype. This sequence joins TRBV29-1 and TRBJ2-5, with 12 bases matching TRBD2. V was pared by 6 bases and J by 2 bases, with 1 base of the junction left unmatched. The germline gives CDR1 SQVTM, CDR2 ANQGSEA. CDR3 length: 13 amino acids. In nucleotides, the CDR3 is TGCAGCGTCACTAGCGGGGGGCAAGAGACCCAGTACTTC. Its translation is CSVTSGGQETQYF.

V usage is TRBV7-9 and J usage is TRBJ1-1, with D hard to call. Germline values: CDR1 SEHNR, CDR2 FQNEAQ (reference sequence). V lost 7 bases to trimming and J lost 5 bases, with 17 bases between them. The CDR3 runs 14 residues. The CDR3 region has the DNA TGTGCCAGCACCTCTACCGGCGGTAAGACTGAAGCTTTCTTT. Translating gives CASTSTGGKTEAFF. The entire variable domain, with the rest obtained from reference TRBV7-9 and TRBJ1-1, is as follows: DTGVSQNPRHKITKRGQNVTFRCDPISEHNRLYWYRQTLGQGPEFLTYFQNEAQLEKSRLLSDRFSAERPKGSFSTLEIQRTEQGDSAMYLCASTSTGGKTEAFFGQGTRLTVV.

The gene calls are TRBV5-1 and TRBJ2-5, with 7 positions matching TRBD1. Germline loops: CDR1 SGHRS, CDR2 YFSETQ. This CDR3 is built from 15 residues. J gave up 2 bases and V 7 bases, and 11 bases lay outside the gene matches. The CDR3: CASALLPGQQETQYF. DNA of the CDR3: TGCGCCAGCGCCCTTTTACCGGGACAGCAAGAGACCCAGTACTTC.

The J gene is TRBJ2-5, the V gene TRBV4-2, with no clear D. The germline V gene has CDR1 LGHNA and CDR2 YNFKEQ. The CDR3 contains 16 residues. Trimming removed 0 bases from V and 2 bases from J, with 13 bases in between. CDR3 amino acids: CASSQDGARKQETQYF. The CDR3 DNA follows: TGTGCCAGCAGCCAAGATGGTGCTAGGAAGCAAGAGACCCAGTACTTC.

This clonotype came up many times. This clone may be a read error of a much larger clone one base away. This chain links TRBV6-2 or TRBV6-3 with TRBJ2-5; 8 bases are shared with TRBD1. The germline V gene encodes CDR1 MNHEY and CDR2 SVGEGT. The CDR3 runs to 15 residues. V dropped 4 bases and J dropped 11; count of bases not matched to a gene: 15. The CDR3 is CASSSGQGEYNEQYF. The DNA for the CDR3 is TGTGCCAGCAGTTCCGGACAGGGCGAATACAATGAGCAGTACTTC.

V is TRBV3-1 and J is TRBJ1-2; perhaps TRBD1 as D (5 bases). CDR1 is LGHDT, CDR2 YNNKEL, per germline (reference sequence). This CDR3 spans 13 amino acids. Trimming removed 1 base from V and 4 bases from J, with 7 bases in between. CDR3: CASSQVTAYGYTF. The CDR3 DNA follows: TGTGCCAGCAGCCAAGTGACAGCCTATGGCTACACCTTC.

This clonotype came up a few times. The chain links TRBV20-1 to TRBJ2-1; 10 nucleotides match TRBD2. The V and J ends lost 5 bases and 8 bases, in that order; junction bases with no gene match: 12. The CDR3 contains 15 residues. Germline CDR1 reads DFQATT; CDR2 reads SNEGSKA (reference sequence). The DNA for the CDR3 is TGCAGTGCTTCTCCTCCTAGCGGGGGACGGGATGAGCAGTTCTTC. This gives the protein CSASPPSGGRDEQFF.